This TCR beta chain was recorded in a study of preoperative IRX-2 immunotherapy in early breast cancer. Produced via immunoSEQ multiplex PCR; TCRdb's table is partial and in-frame only. The sample contains fewer than 25,000 clones, roughly 89% of which appear only once. Treatment defined: preoperative locoregional IRX-2 cytokine immunotherapy. Preoperative locoregional IRX-2 cytokine immunotherapy was tested in the phase Ib source study. Germline assignment: CDR1 LNHNV and CDR2 YYDKDF (reference sequence). J was trimmed by 4 bases and V by 5 bases; bases with no gene match: 9. CDR3 length: 15 amino acids.

The rearrangement links TRBV15 to TRBJ1-1, with 8 bases aligning to TRBD1. This specimen was tumor tissue, taken after IRX-2 immunotherapy. This clonotype was obtained from a human donor with breast cancer. CDR3 sequence: CATSFGRGLGTEAFF. In DNA form, the CDR3 reads TGTGCCACCAGCTTCGGCAGGGGGCTTGGCACTGAAGCTTTCTTT.